Detailed here is one T cell receptor (beta chain). Antigen unknown. Profiling relied on immunoSEQ multiplex PCR, and the TCRdb table lists in-frame clones only, not all of them. The sample records about 2.3 million clones, about nine tenths being singletons. The V end was cut by 4 bases, the J end by 5 bases, with 15 bases between. CDR3 length: 15 amino acids. Germline-derived CDR1 and CDR2 are SEHNR and FQNEAQ (reference sequence). This sample stems from a study of shared clonotypes between healthy human individuals. General study findings and limits: Limitation of the genetic and exposure-history diversity represented came from the few donors.

Memory CD4+ cells were the fraction left after CD45RA+ naive selection. This TCR was sampled from a man aged 18-30 years in good health. Some clones in this sample may be carry-over from other donors' samples. The sequenced sample was naive CD4+ T cells from PBMCs. Described subset: CD45RA+ positively selected. The chain is built from TRBV7-9 and TRBJ2-1, with D maybe TRBD2 (5 bases). CDR3 sequence (DNA): TGTGCCAGCAGCTCGCTAGCTATCTGGGACAATGAGCAGTTCTTC. It yields the protein CASSSLAIWDNEQFF. Full variable domain (outside the CDR3, taken from reference TRBV7-9 and TRBJ2-1): DTGVSQNPRHKITKRGQNVTFRCDPISEHNRLYWYRQTLGQGPEFLTYFQNEAQLEKSRLLSDRFSAERPKGSFSTLEIQRTEQGDSAMYLCASSSLAIWDNEQFFGPGTRLTVL.